This T cell receptor beta chain was profiled in a study of CD8 T cells in Susac syndrome. The RNA input was roughly 0.45 to 1 ug, and it was reverse transcribed with random hexamers. Amplification of TCR beta CDR3 used immunoSEQ multiplex PCR across 54 Vbeta and 13 Jbeta. TCRdb reanalysed the immunoSEQ multiplex PCR reads using MiXCR and keeps one entry per CDR3 protein. The sample lists around 170,000 distinct CDR3 sequences, about 92% occurring once. The CDR3 loop spans 12 amino acids. Germline CDR1 is GTSNPN and CDR2 is SVGIG (reference sequence). V shed 5 bases and J shed 1 base, with 8 bases lying between them.

The specimen was CD4+ T cells from PBMCs. This receptor was identified in a human donor in good health. The V call is TRBV30, the J call TRBJ2-5; no clear D. The DNA of the CDR3 is TGTGCCTGGGCTCGCCCCCAAGAGACCCAGTACTTC. Translating gives CAWARPQETQYF. The full variable domain, its missing parts supplied by reference TRBV30 and TRBJ2-5, is SQTIHQWPATLVQPVGSPLSLECTVEGTSNPNLYWYRQAAGRGLQLLFYSVGIGQISSEVPQNLSASRPQDRQFILSSKKLLLSDSGFYLCAWARPQETQYFGPGTRLLVL.